This T cell receptor (beta chain) was sequenced for a study of cytomegalovirus exposure and HLA in healthy donors. Study-wide points: CMV serostatus was the only recorded immune exposure for donors.

CDR1 is LNHDA, CDR2 SQIVND, per germline (reference sequence). The germline V and J ends were trimmed by 7 bases and 5 bases, with 12 bases remaining between them. The CDR3 spans 12 residues. To note about this clone: Its antigen is unidentified.

The PCR made use of 60 Vbeta and 13 Jbeta primers. TCRdb's copy holds only in-frame clones and misses some; the assay was immunoSEQ multiplex PCR. This sample has around 150,000 clones, with 79% found just once. The TCR was taken from a man aged 35-49 years in good health and CMV-seronegative. J is TRBJ2-7 and V is TRBV19; D possibly corresponds to TRBD2 (6 bases). Input material: PBMCs. The chain's CDR3 is CASTGGRNEQYF. The CDR3 DNA reads TGTGCCAGTACAGGAGGGCGAAACGAGCAGTACTTC. Full variable domain (missing parts from reference TRBV19 and TRBJ2-7): DGGITQSPKYLFRKEGQNVTLSCEQNLNHDAMYWYRQDPGQGLRLIYYSQIVNDFQKGDIAEGYSVSREKKESFPLTVTSAQKNPTAFYLCASTGGRNEQYFGPGTRLTVT.